Below, one T cell receptor (beta chain) is given with its context. Its matching antigen is unknown. The naive CD8 subset, CD45RO-negative cells positively selected for CCR7, excluded terminally differentiated effector memory CD45RA+ cells. This table comes from immunoSEQ multiplex PCR, and its TCRdb copy is limited to in-frame clones, with some not included. The sample includes 1.5 million to 2.5 million clones, roughly 95% seen only once; the top ten take 1.2%. These data come from a study of shared clonotypes between healthy human individuals. Regarding the study as a whole: Sequencing depth was expected to affect clonotype sharing among donors. In general, naive subsets displayed greater estimated richness than memory subsets did.

The CDR3 is 15 residues long. Germline V lookup: CDR1 MNHEY, CDR2 SVGAGI. Deletions cut 3 bases from V and 5 bases from J, with 15 bases between. J is TRBJ2-3 and V is TRBV6-5; TRBD1 is a possible D gene (6 bases). The TCR sequence derives from a young man in good health. Sequences were obtained from naive CD8+ T cells sorted from blood. The CDR3 nucleotides are TGTGCCAGCAGTTATTCCGACAGGTCAGAAGATACGCAGTATTTT. Its translation: CASSYSDRSEDTQYF.